In this sample, the clone carrying this TCR beta chain turned up a few times. The antigen is unknown. Expressed TCRB transcripts were sequenced, since all the RNA that had been isolated was reverse transcribed. Sequencing was performed with immunoSEQ multiplex PCR; in TCRdb, only in-frame clones are kept and a portion is missing. The sample shows around 240,000 clones, around 10% of them seen only once. The data stem from a study of beta chain features in type 1 diabetes. In the study overall: Patients shared similar age, gender and cell yields with healthy donors.

Per the germline V gene, CDR1 is KGHSH and CDR2 is LQKENI. Unmatched junction bases numbered 5, after V lost 3 bases and J lost 4 bases. The CDR3 spans 14 residues. General study findings and limits: The study found fewer insertions and more deletions at VDJ junctions in type 1 diabetes patients.

Sequenced sample: naive CD4+ T cells from blood. The chain combines TRBV18 with TRBJ1-1; 7 nucleotides match TRBD1. The sequence was obtained from a woman between 18 and 29 years old in good health. This CDR3 reads CASSPAAGGTEAFF. The CDR3, as DNA: TGTGCCAGCTCACCCGCGGCAGGGGGCACTGAAGCTTTCTTT. The full variable domain, completed using reference TRBV18 and TRBJ1-1, is NAGVMQNPRHLVRRRGQEARLRCSPMKGHSHVYWYRQLPEEGLKFMVYLQKENIIDESGMPKERFSAEFPKEGPSILRIQQVVRGDSAAYFCASSPAAGGTEAFFGQGTRLTVV.